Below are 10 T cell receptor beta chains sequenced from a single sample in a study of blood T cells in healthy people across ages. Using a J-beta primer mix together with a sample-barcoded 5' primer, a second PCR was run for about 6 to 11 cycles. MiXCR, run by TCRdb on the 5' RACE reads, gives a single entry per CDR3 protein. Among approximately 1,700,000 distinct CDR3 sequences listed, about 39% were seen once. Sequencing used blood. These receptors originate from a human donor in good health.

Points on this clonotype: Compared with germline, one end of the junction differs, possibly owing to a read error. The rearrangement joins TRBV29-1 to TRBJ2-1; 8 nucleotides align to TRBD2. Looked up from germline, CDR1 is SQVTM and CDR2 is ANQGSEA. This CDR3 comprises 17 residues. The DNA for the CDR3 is TGCCGCGTTTCCGGGGGGGCCCGTTCTGCCCCCTACAATGAGCAGTTCTTC. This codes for CRVSGGARSAPYNEQFF.

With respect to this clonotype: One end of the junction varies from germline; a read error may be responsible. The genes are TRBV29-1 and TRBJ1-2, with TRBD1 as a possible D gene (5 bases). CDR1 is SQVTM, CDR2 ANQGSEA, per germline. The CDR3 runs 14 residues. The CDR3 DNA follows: TGCAGCGTTGAGGGGACGAAGGGGAACTATGGCTACACCTTT. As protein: CSVEGTKGNYGYTF.

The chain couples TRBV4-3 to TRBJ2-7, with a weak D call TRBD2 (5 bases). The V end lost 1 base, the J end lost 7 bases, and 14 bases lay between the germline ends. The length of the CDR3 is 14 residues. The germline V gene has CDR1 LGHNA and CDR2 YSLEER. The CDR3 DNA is TGCGCCAGCAGCCAAGTTGGGAATACGGGGGAGCAGTACTTC. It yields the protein CASSQVGNTGEQYF.

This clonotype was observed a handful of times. Here the CDR3 reads CASSLIYRGTDTQYF. DNA for the CDR3: TGTGCCAGCAGCTTAATTTACAGGGGCACAGATACGCAGTATTTT. The genes are TRBV7-2 and TRBJ2-3; a weak D match, TRBD1 (6 bases). The germline V and J ends were trimmed by 2 bases and 1 base, with 10 bases remaining between them. CDR1 SGHTA and CDR2 FQGNSA come from the germline V gene. The CDR3 runs 15 residues.

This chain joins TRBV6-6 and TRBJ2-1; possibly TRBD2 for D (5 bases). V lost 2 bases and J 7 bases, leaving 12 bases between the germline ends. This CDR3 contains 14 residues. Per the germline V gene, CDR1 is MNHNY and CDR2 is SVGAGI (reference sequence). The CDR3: CASSYRVRENEQFF. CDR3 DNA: TGTGCCAGCAGTTACCGGGTTCGGGAAAATGAGCAGTTCTTC.

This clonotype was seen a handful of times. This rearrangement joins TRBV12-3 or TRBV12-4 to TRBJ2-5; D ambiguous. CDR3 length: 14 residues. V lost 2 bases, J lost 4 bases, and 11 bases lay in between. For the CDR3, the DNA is TGTGCCAGCAGTTTATCAGCGTACCGAGAGACCCAGTACTTC. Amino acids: CASSLSAYRETQYF.

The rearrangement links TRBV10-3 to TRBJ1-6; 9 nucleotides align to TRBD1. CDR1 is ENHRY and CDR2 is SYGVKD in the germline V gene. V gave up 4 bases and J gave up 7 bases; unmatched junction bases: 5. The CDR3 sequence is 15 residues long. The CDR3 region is CAISAGTGNNSPLHF. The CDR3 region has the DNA TGTGCCATCAGTGCCGGGACAGGGAACAATTCACCCCTCCACTTT.

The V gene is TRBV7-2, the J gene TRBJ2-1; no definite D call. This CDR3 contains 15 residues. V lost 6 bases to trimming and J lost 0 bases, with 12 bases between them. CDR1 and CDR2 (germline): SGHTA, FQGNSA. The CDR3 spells CASRRTVSSYNEQFF. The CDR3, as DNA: TGTGCCAGCAGAAGGACGGTGAGCTCCTACAATGAGCAGTTCTTC.

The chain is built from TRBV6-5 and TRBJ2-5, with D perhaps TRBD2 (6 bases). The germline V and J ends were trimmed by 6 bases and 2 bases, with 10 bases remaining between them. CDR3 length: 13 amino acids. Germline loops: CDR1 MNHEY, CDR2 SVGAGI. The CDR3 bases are TGTGCCAGCAGGCGGGGAAAGCAAGAGACCCAGTACTTC. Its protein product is CASRRGKQETQYF.

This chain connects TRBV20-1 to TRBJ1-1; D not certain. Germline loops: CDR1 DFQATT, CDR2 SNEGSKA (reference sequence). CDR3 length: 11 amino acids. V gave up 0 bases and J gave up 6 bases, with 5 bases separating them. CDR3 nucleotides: TGCAGTGCTAGAGACTTATCTGAAGCTTTCTTT. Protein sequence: CSARDLSEAFF.